This section outlines one T cell receptor beta chain sequence together with its context. The antigen it binds to is not known. Base qualities are not at hand, and no much larger clone is one base apart. This sample is part of a study of a mutant IDH1 vaccine in newly diagnosed glioma (dated by TCRdb to the early 2020s). As for the study more broadly: Vaccination started 4-6 weeks after radiotherapy alone, or was given together with temozolomide cycles in the groups whose treatment included chemotherapy. Prior to enrollment, patients had been given standard therapy consisting of radiotherapy alone, temozolomide alone, or radiochemotherapy with temozolomide, with the combination given to most patients. Of the 32 patients who were treated, around 60% were male and approximately 40% were female, and the mean age was approximately 40 years. The week-35 safety follow-up took place at visit V12, and the week-47 end of study took place at visit V13. Peripheral blood was drawn at six visits: V03 (baseline), V05, V07, V10, V12 and V13. Longitudinal TCRB deep sequencing was done for 25 to 30 treated patients, wherever samples were available for exploratory analyses.

The sample's time point, from its label and the paper: week 47, end of study. Each vaccine dose was 300 ug of a 20-mer mutant IDH1 peptide in Montanide, given subcutaneously with topical imiquimod. Eight vaccinations were administered to patients in weeks 1, 3, 5, 7, 11, 15, 19 and 23, corresponding to visits V03 through V10. The donors had newly diagnosed IDH1-mutant astrocytomas of WHO grade 3 or 4 that showed loss of nuclear ATRX. The samples were drawn from NOA16, a multicentre, single-arm, open-label phase I trial in Germany that tested a mutant IDH1 peptide vaccine in humans for the first time. Genomic DNA for TCRB sequencing was extracted from EDTA blood using the DNeasy Blood and Tissue Kit. Library method: the immunoSEQ multiplex PCR assay. Following the manufacturer's protocol, the hsTCRB Kit was used to amplify rearranged TCR beta chain sequences. TCRB libraries were sequenced on an Illumina MiSeq. In the authors' own workflow: The proprietary platform of the kit vendor was used for demultiplexing, trimming and gene mapping. Not all clones reach the TCRdb copy of this immuneACCESS table, which keeps in-frame sequences only. Checked studies attribute under half of the gap to unresolved V genes and leave the rest unexplained. V and J calls and clone size come straight from that table; D and trimming were deduced from the DNA. The sample table contains about 54,000 clones; only one count was recorded for 80% to 85% of them. The ten largest clones add up to around 3.5% of the sample.

Study-wide conclusions, independent of this receptor: Immune responses induced by the vaccine were seen in roughly 95% of patients across multiple MHC alleles. Pseudoprogression appeared unrelated to alterations in the top peripheral T cell clonotypes detected by TCRB sequencing. It was noted by the authors that analyses of patient blood samples could not be reproduced owing to sample limitations. Selection of PBMC samples for TCRB deep sequencing was based on availability.

Measured from the cysteine to the phenylalanine, the CDR3 is 14 residues long. The DNA shown is the 42-base CDR3, in frame from base 1. The germline V gene supplies CDR1 SGHRS and CDR2 YFSETQ. V loses 5 bases of germline sequence and J loses 0 bases, and the interval between the two ends is 8 bases. Here the sequenced sample was PBMCs, taken from a glioma patient whose treatment included an IDH1 peptide vaccine. The chain employs TRBV5-1 and TRBJ2-2, with TRBD1 as a weak D call on 6 bases. The sequence came from a woman in her forties or fifties with glioma. The DNA is as follows: TGCGCCAGCAGAGGGACAACGAACACCGGGGAGCTGTTTTTT. The resulting protein is CASRGTTNTGELFF.